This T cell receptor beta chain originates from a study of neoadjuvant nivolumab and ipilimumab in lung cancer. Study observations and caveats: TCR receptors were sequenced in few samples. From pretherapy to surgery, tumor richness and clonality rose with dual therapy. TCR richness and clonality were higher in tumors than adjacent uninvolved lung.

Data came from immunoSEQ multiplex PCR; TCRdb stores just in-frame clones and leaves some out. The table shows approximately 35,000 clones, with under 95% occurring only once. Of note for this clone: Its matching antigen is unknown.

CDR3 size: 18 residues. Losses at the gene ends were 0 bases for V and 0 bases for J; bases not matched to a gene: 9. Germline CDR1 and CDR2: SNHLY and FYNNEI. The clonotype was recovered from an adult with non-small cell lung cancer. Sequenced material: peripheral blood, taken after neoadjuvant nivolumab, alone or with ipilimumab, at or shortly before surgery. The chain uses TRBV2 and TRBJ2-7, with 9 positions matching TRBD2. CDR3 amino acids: CASSEAGRAGGFSYEQYF. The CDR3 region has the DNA TGTGCCAGCAGTGAAGCGGGGAGAGCGGGAGGCTTCTCCTACGAGCAGTACTTC.